Shown below are 20 T cell receptor beta chains from a single sample sequenced in a study of CD8 T cells in Susac syndrome. After extraction with the RNeasy kit, roughly 0.5 to 1 ug of the RNA was reverse transcribed using random hexamers. TCRdb re-analysed the immunoSEQ multiplex PCR reads in MiXCR, keeping a single row per CDR3 protein. The sample lists almost 450,000 distinct CDR3 sequences, roughly 85% occurring once. Material: CD8+ T cells from PBMCs. Receptors were obtained from a human donor with multiple sclerosis.

The chain carries TRBV4-2 and TRBJ1-6; 7 positions agree with TRBD1. This CDR3 is 16 amino acids long. Looked up from germline, CDR1 is LGHNA and CDR2 is YNFKEQ. Trimming cost V 3 bases and J 8 bases; bases outside gene matches: 10. CDR3 loop: CASSHAEGAGDSPLHF. The CDR3 coding sequence is TGTGCCAGCAGCCACGCGGAGGGGGCTGGGGATTCACCCCTCCACTTT.

The chain couples TRBV27 to TRBJ2-7; no clear D gene. Germline CDR1 is MNHEY and CDR2 is SMNVEV (reference sequence). V shed 3 bases and J shed 1 base, with 10 bases lying between them. This CDR3 spans 14 amino acids. CDR3 protein: CASSFGVGSYEQYF. CDR3 bases: TGTGCCAGCAGTTTCGGTGTAGGGTCCTACGAGCAGTACTTC.

V gene TRBV28 combines with J gene TRBJ1-1; unclear D gene. V lost 3 bases and J 5 bases, leaving 16 bases between the germline ends. Germline loops: CDR1 MDHEN, CDR2 SYDVKM. There are 15 residues in the CDR3. The CDR3: CASSFLLLRQTEAFF. DNA for the CDR3: TGTGCCAGCAGTTTTCTCCTGCTTCGGCAAACTGAAGCTTTCTTT.

The V and J genes are TRBV27 and TRBJ1-5; D gene unclear. The CDR3 is 13 amino acids. Trimming took off 5 bases at V and 3 bases at J, with 8 bases between the two ends. Germline V gives CDR1 MNHEY, CDR2 SMNVEV (reference sequence). CDR3 amino acids: CASSPGNNQPQHF. DNA of the CDR3: TGTGCCAGCAGTCCCGGAAACAATCAGCCCCAGCATTTT.

The V and J genes are TRBV25-1 and TRBJ2-7, with D unresolved. This CDR3 spans 14 amino acids. The germline V gene has CDR1 MGHDK and CDR2 SYGVNS. The V gene lost 5 bases and the J gene lost 5 bases, with 16 bases spanning the gap. The CDR3 sequence is CASSRSPVANEQYF. The CDR3 DNA is TGTGCCAGCAGTCGCTCGCCGGTGGCTAACGAGCAGTACTTC.

The chain joins TRBV19 to TRBJ2-3, with 9 positions matching TRBD2. J was trimmed by 1 base and V by 4 bases; bases with no gene match: 6. Germline CDR1 LNHDA, CDR2 SQIVND (reference sequence). This CDR3 region has 16 residues. The CDR3 DNA reads as TGTGCCAGTAGTAAAGTAGCTAGCGGGGGCACAGATACGCAGTATTTT. Encoded protein: CASSKVASGGTDTQYF.

V usage is TRBV18 and J usage is TRBJ2-2; D not resolved. CDR1 is KGHSH and CDR2 is LQKENI in the germline V gene. The V end lost 0 bases, the J end lost 1 base, and 9 bases lay between the germline ends. The CDR3 covers 16 residues. The CDR3 sequence is CASSPPVSGNTGELFF. In nucleotides, the CDR3 is TGTGCCAGCTCACCACCTGTTTCGGGGAACACCGGGGAGCTGTTTTTT.

This clonotype has a single count. The chain links TRBV7-9 to TRBJ2-1; the match to TRBD2 covers 7 bases. CDR3 size: 12 residues. The V gene end was trimmed by 6 bases and the J gene end by 10 bases; junction bases not matched to a gene: 6. Germline loops: CDR1 SEHNR, CDR2 FQNEAQ (reference sequence). This CDR3 reads CASRDGAGEQFF. CDR3 in DNA: TGTGCCAGCAGGGACGGAGCGGGAGAGCAGTTCTTC.

CDR3 sequence (DNA): TGTGCCAGCAGCAAACTAGGACAGGCGATTTACACTGAAGCTTTCTTT. It specifies CASSKLGQAIYTEAFF. J is TRBJ1-1 and V is TRBV3-1, with 7 bases aligning to TRBD1. V was pared by 5 bases and J by 3 bases, with 12 bases of the junction left unmatched. In germline, CDR1 is LGHDT, CDR2 YNNKEL (reference sequence). The CDR3 spans 16 residues. Full variable domain (rest looked up from reference TRBV3-1 and TRBJ1-1): DTAVSQTPKYLVTQMGNDKSIKCEQNLGHDTMYWYKQDSKKFLKIMFSYNNKELIINETVPNRFSPKSPDKAHLNLHINSLELGDSAVYFCASSKLGQAIYTEAFFGQGTRLTVV.

V gene TRBV9 combines with J gene TRBJ1-2; possible D gene TRBD1, 6 bases. The CDR3 covers 18 residues. V was shortened by 4 bases and J by 2 bases, with 24 bases between the two germline ends. CDR1 SGDLS and CDR2 YYNGEE come from the germline V gene. Here the CDR3 DNA reads TGTGCCAGCAGCATGCAAGTAGGCGAACAGGGATGGAACTATGGCTACACCTTC. It is translated as CASSMQVGEQGWNYGYTF.

The V call is TRBV4-1, the J call TRBJ1-5; perhaps TRBD1 as D (5 bases). V shed 1 base and J shed 0 bases, with 7 bases lying between them. Looked up from germline, CDR1 is MGHRA and CDR2 is YSYEKL. This CDR3 is built from 15 residues. For the CDR3, the DNA is TGCGCCAGCAGCCAAGGACAGAGTAGCAATCAGCCCCAGCATTTT. Protein sequence: CASSQGQSSNQPQHF.

The rearrangement links TRBV11-3 to TRBJ2-1; no clear D. Trimming took off 8 bases at V and 0 bases at J, with 14 bases between the two ends. Per germline, CDR1 SGHNT and CDR2 YENEEA. The CDR3 has 15 amino acids. CDR3 DNA: TGTGCCAGCGTGGGCATTTCCCGCTCCTACAATGAGCAGTTCTTC. Its protein is CASVGISRSYNEQFF.

The chain joins TRBV19 to TRBJ2-2; the D gene could be TRBD1 or TRBD2 (6 bases each). V gave up 4 bases and J gave up 4 bases, with 19 bases separating them. There are 17 residues in the CDR3. Germline values: CDR1 LNHDA, CDR2 SQIVND (reference sequence). CDR3 DNA: TGTGCCAGTAGTAGACGGAGGGGGGAAATAGGCACCGGGGAGCTGTTTTTT. This gives the protein CASSRRRGEIGTGELFF.

This clonotype was seen once. The chain recombines TRBV12-3 or TRBV12-4 with TRBJ1-1; TRBD1 agrees at 8 bases. The CDR3 covers 15 residues. J gave up 4 bases and V 4 bases, and 8 bases lay outside the gene matches. The CDR3 DNA is TGTGCCAGCAGTTACCGAAACACAGGGGGCACTGAAGCTTTCTTT. The encoded protein is CASSYRNTGGTEAFF.

As DNA, the CDR3 is TGTGCCTGGAGTGTTCCGGCGTTCTCTGGAAACACCATATATTTT. Translation gives CAWSVPAFSGNTIYF. The genes are TRBV30 and TRBJ1-3; D gene unclear. Germline-derived CDR1 and CDR2 are GTSNPN and SVGIG (reference sequence). Trimming removed 0 bases at V and 0 bases at J, with 9 bases between. The CDR3 runs 15 residues.

The gene calls are TRBV6-5 and TRBJ2-2; weak D call: TRBD1 (5 bases). This CDR3 spans 14 amino acids. Germline CDR1 is MNHEY and CDR2 is SVGAGI. V dropped 5 bases and J dropped 6 bases, with 13 bases sitting between them. DNA for the CDR3: TGTGCCAGCAGTGACCCAGGGTCCCCCGGGGAGCTGTTTTTT. It encodes CASSDPGSPGELFF.

This chain uses TRBV2 with TRBJ1-2, with 9 bases that match TRBD1. The CDR3 loop spans 13 amino acids. Germline-derived CDR1 and CDR2 are SNHLY and FYNNEI. J gave up 6 bases and V 6 bases, and 5 bases lay outside the gene matches. This CDR3 reads CASRAGQGDGYTF. In DNA, the CDR3 is TGTGCCAGCAGGGCGGGACAGGGAGATGGCTACACCTTC. Based on the CDR3 plus reference TRBV2 and TRBJ1-2, the full variable domain is EPEVTQTPSHQVTQMGQEVILRCVPISNHLYFYWYRQILGQKVEFLVSFYNNEISEKSEIFDDQFSVERPDGSNFTLKIRSTKLEDSAMYFCASRAGQGDGYTFGSGTRLTVV.

This clonotype has a single count. The genes are TRBV19 and TRBJ1-1, with unresolved D. The CDR3 is 14 amino acids. Between the trimmed V and J ends, which lost 3 bases and 0 bases, there was a span of 8 bases. Germline assignment: CDR1 LNHDA and CDR2 SQIVND (reference sequence). CDR3 residues: CASSIDTLNTEAFF. As DNA, the CDR3 is TGTGCCAGTAGTATCGATACCCTGAACACTGAAGCTTTCTTT.

The chain couples TRBV6-5 to TRBJ2-6; D gene uncertain. The CDR3 has 15 amino acids. The germline gives CDR1 MNHEY, CDR2 SVGAGI. Trimming took off 10 bases at V and 0 bases at J, with 13 bases between the two ends. The CDR3 region has the DNA TGTGCCACCAGAATATGGCACTCTGGGGCCAACGTCCTGACTTTC. Translating gives CATRIWHSGANVLTF.

CDR3 loop: CSVNDRQGDEAFF. CDR3 sequence (DNA): TGCAGCGTCAATGACAGGCAAGGTGACGAAGCTTTCTTT. The V gene is TRBV29-1, the J gene TRBJ1-1, with a weak D call TRBD1 (6 bases). The CDR3 is made up of 13 amino acids. Trimming took off 6 bases at V and 8 bases at J, with 19 bases between the two ends. The germline gives CDR1 SQVTM, CDR2 ANQGSEA. Complete variable domain (other parts from reference TRBV29-1 and TRBJ1-1): SAVISQKPSRDICQRGTSLTIQCQVDSQVTMMFWYRQQPGQSLTLIATANQGSEATYESGFVIDKFPISRPNLTFSTLTVSNMSPEDSSIYLCSVNDRQGDEAFFGQGTRLTVV.